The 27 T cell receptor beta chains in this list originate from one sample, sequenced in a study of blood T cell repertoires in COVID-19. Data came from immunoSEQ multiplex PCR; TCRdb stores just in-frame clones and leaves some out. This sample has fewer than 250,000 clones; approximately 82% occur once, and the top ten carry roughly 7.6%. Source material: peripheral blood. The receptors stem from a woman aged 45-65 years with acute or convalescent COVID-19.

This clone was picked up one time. Here the CDR3 reads CASSEGGQHNQPQHF. In DNA form, the CDR3 reads TGTGCCAGCAGTGAAGGTGGGCAGCACAATCAGCCCCAGCATTTT. This chain joins TRBV2 and TRBJ1-5; no firm D call. The CDR3 is made up of 15 amino acids. Germline lookup yields CDR1 SNHLY and CDR2 FYNNEI. Trimming shortened V by 1 base and J by 3 bases, and 10 bases separated the two germline ends.

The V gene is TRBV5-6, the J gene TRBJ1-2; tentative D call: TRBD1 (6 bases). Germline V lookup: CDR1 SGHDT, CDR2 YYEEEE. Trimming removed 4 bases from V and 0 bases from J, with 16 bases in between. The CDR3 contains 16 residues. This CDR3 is CASSPPGQTSNYGYTF. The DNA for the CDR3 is TGTGCCAGCAGCCCCCCTGGACAGACCTCTAACTATGGCTACACCTTC.

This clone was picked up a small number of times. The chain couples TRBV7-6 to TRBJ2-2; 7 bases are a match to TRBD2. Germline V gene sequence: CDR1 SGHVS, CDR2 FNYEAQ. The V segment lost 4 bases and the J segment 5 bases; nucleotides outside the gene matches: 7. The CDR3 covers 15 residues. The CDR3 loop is CASSSGPGLTGELFF. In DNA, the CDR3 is TGTGCCAGCAGCTCGGGGCCGGGACTAACCGGGGAGCTGTTTTTT.

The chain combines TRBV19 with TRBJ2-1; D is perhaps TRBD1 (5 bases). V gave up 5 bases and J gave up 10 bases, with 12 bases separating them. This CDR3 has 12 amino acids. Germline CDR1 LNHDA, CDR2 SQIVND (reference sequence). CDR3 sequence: CASSGGQWEQFF. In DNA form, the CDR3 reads TGTGCCAGTAGTGGCGGACAATGGGAGCAGTTCTTC.

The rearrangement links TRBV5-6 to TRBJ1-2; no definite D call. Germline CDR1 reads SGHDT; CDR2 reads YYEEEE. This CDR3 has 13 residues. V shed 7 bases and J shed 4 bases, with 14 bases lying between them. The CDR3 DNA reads TGTGCCAGCGGACTCTTACGCGGCTATGGCTACACCTTC. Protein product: CASGLLRGYGYTF.

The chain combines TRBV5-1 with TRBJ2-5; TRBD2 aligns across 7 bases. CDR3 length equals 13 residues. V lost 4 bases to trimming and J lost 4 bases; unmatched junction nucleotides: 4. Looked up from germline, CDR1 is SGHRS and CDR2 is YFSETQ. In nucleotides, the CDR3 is TGCGCCAGCAGCCGAGGACTAGGAGAGACCCAGTACTTC. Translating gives CASSRGLGETQYF.

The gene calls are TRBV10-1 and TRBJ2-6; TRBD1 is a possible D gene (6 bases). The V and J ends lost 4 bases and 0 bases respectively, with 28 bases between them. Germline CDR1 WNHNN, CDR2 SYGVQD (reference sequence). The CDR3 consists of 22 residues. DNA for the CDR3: TGCGCCAGCAGTGTCCGTGGGGGCAGACATTTATCCCAATACTCTGGGGCCAACGTCCTGACTTTC. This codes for CASSVRGGRHLSQYSGANVLTF.

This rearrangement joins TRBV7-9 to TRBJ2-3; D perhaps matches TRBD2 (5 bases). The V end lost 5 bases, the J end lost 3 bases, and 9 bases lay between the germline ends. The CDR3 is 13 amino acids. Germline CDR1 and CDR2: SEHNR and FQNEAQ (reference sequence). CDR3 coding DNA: TGTGCCAGCAGCAACGGGGTGACAGATACGCAGTATTTT. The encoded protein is CASSNGVTDTQYF.

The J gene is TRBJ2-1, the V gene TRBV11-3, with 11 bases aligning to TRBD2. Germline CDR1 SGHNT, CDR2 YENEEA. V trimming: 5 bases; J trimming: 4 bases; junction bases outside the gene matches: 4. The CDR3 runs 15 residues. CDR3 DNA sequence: TGTGCCAGCAGCACGGGACTAGCGGATTACAATGAGCAGTTCTTC. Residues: CASSTGLADYNEQFF.

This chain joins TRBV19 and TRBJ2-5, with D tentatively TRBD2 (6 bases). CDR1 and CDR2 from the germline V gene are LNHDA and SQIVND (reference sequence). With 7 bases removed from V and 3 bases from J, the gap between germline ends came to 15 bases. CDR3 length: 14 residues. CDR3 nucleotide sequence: TGTGCCAGTACCCCCGCATGGGGGGAAGAGACCCAGTACTTC. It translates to CASTPAWGEETQYF.

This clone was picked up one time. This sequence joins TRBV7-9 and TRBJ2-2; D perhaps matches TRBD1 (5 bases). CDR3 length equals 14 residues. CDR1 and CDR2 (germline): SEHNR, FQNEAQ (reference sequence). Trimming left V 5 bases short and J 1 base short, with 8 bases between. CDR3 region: CASSPTVNTGELFF. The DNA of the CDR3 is TGTGCCAGCAGCCCGACAGTGAACACCGGGGAGCTGTTTTTT.

DNA for the CDR3: TGTGCCAGCAGCCAAGCTTATTCGACAGGGGGCGCGGGAGATACGCAGTATTTT. This translates into CASSQAYSTGGAGDTQYF. The V call is TRBV14, the J call TRBJ2-3; 10 nucleotides align to TRBD1. The germline CDR1 and CDR2 sequences are SGHDN and FVKESK. The J segment lost 5 bases and the V segment lost 1 base, leaving 12 bases of the junction unmatched. The CDR3 is made up of 18 amino acids.

The CDR3 reads CASSPPPQGTNQPQHF. The CDR3 DNA reads as TGCGCCAGCAGCCCCCCCCCTCAGGGTACGAATCAGCCCCAGCATTTT. The chain has TRBV5-1 and TRBJ1-5; D is perhaps TRBD1 (5 bases). Trimming removed 4 bases at V and 4 bases at J, with 18 bases between. Germline V gene data show CDR1 as SGHRS and CDR2 as YFSETQ. The CDR3 totals 16 residues.

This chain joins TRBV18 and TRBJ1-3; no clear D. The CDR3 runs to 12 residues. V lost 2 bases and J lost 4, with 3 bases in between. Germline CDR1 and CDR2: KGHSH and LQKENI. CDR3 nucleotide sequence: TGTGCCAGCTCACCATCGGGAAACACCATATATTTT. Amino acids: CASSPSGNTIYF.

CDR3 sequence: CATSDLKAGITDTQYF. The CDR3 DNA sequence: TGTGCCACCAGTGATTTGAAGGCGGGAATCACAGATACGCAGTATTTT. The genes are TRBV24-1 and TRBJ2-3; maybe TRBD2 (6 bases). The CDR3 has 16 residues. CDR1 and CDR2 (germline): KGHDR, SFDVKD. V gave up 0 bases and J gave up 2 bases, with 11 bases separating them.

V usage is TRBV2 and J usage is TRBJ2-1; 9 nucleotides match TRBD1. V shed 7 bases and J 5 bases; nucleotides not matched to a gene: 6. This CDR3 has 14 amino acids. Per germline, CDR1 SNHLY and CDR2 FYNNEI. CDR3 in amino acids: CASMRDRVNNEQFF. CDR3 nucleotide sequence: TGTGCCAGCATGCGGGACAGGGTCAACAATGAGCAGTTCTTC.

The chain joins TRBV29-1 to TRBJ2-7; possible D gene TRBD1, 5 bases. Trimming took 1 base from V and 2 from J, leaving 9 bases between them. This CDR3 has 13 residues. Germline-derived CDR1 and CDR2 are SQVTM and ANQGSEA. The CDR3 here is CSVEGTSPYEQYF. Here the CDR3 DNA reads TGCAGCGTTGAAGGGACATCCCCCTACGAGCAGTACTTC.

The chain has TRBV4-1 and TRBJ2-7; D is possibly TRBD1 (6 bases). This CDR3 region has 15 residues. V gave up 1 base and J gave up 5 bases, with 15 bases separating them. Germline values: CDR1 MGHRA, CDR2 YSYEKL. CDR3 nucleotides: TGCGCCAGCAGCCAAGTCGGGCAGGGGACGAACGAGCAGTACTTC. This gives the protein CASSQVGQGTNEQYF.

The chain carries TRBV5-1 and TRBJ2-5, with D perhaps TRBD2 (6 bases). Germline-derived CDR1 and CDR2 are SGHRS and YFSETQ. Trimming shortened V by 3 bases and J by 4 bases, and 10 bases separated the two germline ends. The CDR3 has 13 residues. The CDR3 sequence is CASSSGGTETQYF. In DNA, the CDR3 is TGCGCCAGCAGCTCAGGCGGGACAGAGACCCAGTACTTC.

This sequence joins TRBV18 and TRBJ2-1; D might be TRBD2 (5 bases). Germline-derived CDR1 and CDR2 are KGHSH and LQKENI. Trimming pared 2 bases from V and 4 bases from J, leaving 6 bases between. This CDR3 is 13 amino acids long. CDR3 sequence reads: CASSPEGYNEQFF. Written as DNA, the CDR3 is TGTGCCAGCTCACCAGAGGGATACAATGAGCAGTTCTTC.

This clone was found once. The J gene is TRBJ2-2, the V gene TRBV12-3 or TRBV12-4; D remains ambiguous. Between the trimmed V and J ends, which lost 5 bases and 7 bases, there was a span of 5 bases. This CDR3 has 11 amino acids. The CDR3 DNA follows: TGTGCCAGCAGTATCAGCGGGGAGCTGTTTTTT. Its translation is CASSISGELFF.

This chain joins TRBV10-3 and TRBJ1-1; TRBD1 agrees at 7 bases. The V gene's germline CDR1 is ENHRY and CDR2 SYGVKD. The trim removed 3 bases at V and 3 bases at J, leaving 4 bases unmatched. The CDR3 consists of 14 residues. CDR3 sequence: CAISETQGDTEAFF. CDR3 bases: TGTGCCATCAGTGAAACGCAGGGGGACACTGAAGCTTTCTTT.

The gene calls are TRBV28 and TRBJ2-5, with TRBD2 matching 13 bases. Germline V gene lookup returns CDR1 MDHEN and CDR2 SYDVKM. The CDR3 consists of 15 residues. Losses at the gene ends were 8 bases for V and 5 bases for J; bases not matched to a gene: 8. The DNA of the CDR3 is TGTGCCAGCCGGACTAGCGGGAGCTTCTGGGAGACCCAGTACTTC. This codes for CASRTSGSFWETQYF.

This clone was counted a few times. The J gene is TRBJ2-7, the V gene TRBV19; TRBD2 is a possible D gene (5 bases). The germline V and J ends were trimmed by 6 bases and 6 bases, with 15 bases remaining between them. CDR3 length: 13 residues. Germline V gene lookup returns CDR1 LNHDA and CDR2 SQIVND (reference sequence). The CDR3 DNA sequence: TGTGCCAGTAGGGCTAGCAATTCAATCGAGCAGTACTTC. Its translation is CASRASNSIEQYF.

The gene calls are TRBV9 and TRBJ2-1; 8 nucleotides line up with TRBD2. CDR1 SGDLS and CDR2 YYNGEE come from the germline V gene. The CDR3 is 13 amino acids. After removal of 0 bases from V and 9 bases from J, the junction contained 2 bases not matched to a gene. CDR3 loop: CASSVVSGSEQFF. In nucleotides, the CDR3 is TGTGCCAGCAGCGTAGTAAGCGGGAGTGAGCAGTTCTTC.

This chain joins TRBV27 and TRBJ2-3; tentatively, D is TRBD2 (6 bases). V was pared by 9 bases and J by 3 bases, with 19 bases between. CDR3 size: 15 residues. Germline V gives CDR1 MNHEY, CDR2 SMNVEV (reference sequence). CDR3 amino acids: CASRGIGGRTDTQYF. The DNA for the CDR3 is TGTGCCAGTAGAGGGATCGGGGGAAGGACAGATACGCAGTATTTT.

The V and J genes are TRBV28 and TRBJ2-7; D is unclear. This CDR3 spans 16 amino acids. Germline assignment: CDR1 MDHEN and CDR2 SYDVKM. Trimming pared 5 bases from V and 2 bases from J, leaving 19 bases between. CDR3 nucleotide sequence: TGTGCCAGCAGTCCCCTCAGGTGGCAGCCTACCTACGAGCAGTACTTC. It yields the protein CASSPLRWQPTYEQYF.